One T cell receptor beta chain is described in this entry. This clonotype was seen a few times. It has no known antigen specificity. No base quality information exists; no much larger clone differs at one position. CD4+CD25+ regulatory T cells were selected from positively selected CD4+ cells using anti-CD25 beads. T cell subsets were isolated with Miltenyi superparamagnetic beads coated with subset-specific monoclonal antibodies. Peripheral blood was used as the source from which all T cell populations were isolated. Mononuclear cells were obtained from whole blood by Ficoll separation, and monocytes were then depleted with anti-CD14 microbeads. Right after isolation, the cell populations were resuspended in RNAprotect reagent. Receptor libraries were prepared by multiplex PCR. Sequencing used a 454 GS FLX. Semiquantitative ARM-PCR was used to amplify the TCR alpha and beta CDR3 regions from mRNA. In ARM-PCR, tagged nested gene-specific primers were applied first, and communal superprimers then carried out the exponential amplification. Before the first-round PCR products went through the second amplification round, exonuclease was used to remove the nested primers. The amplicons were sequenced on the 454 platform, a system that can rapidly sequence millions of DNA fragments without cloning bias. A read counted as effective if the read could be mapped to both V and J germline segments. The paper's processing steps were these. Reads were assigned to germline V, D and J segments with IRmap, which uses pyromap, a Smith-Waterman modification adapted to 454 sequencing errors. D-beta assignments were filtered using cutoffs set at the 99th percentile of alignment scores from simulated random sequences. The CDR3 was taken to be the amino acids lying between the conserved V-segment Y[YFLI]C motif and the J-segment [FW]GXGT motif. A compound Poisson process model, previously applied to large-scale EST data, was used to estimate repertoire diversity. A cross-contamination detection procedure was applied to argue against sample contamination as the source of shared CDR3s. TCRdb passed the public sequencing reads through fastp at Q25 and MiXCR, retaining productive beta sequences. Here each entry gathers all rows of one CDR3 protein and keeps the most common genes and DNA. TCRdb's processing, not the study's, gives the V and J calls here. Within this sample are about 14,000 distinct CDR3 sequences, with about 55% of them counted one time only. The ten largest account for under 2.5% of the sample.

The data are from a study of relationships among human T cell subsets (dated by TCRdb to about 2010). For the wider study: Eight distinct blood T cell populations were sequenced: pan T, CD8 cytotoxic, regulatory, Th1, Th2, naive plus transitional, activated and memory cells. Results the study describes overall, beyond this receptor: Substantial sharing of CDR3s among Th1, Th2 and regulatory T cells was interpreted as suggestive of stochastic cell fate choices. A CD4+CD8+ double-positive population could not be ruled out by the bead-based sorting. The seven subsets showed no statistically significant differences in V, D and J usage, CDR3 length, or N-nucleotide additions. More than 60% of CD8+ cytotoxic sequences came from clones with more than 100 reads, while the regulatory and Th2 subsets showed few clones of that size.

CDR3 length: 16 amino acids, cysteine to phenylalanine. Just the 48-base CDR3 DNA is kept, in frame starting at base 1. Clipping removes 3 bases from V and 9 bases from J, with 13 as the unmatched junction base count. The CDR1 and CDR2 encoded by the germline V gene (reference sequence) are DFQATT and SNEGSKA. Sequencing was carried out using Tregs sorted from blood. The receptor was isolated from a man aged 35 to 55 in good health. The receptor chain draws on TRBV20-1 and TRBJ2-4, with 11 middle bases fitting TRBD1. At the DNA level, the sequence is TGCAGTGCTAGGAACCTAGGACAGGGGGCTCTAGGCATTCAGTACTTC. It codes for CSARNLGQGALGIQYF.